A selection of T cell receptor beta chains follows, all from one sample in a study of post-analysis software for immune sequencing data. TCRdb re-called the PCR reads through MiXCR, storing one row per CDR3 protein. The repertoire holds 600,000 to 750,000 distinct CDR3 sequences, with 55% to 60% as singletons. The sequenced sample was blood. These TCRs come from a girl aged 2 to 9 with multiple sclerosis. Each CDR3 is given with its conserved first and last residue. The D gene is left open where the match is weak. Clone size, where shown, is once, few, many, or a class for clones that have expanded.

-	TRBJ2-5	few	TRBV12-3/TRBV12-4	TGTGCCAGCAGTCCTCGGGCAGCTCCTAATCGTGAGCAGTACTTC	CASSPRAAPNREQYF
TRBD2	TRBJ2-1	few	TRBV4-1	TGCGCCAGCAGCCAAGATCAAAGTGGTTGGGTAGGGGAGGGCAATGAGCAGTTCTTC	CASSQDQSGWVGEGNEQFF
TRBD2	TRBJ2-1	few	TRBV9	TGTGCCAGCAGCCCGGGGACTAGCGGGAGTGATGAGCAGTTCTTC	CASSPGTSGSDEQFF
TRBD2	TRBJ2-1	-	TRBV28	TGTGCCAGCAGTCCCCTTCTAGCGGGCGGGTACAATGAGCAGTTCTTC	CASSPLLAGGYNEQFF
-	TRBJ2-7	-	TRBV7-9	TGTGCCAGCAGCTCGTTGAACAGGGAGCGAAGCGAGCAGTACTTC	CASSSLNRERSEQYF
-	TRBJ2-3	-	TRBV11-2	TGTGCCAGCGGGGGGCGGAGAGATACGCAGTATTTT	CASGGRRDTQYF
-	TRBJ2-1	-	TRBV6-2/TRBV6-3	TGTGCCAGCAGTTACCGACGGGGAGGCGATGAGCAGTTCTTC	CASSYRRGGDEQFF
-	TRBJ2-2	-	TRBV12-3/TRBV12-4	TGTGCCAGCAGTAGAGACAGGTCGAACACCGGGGAGCTGTTTTTT	CASSRDRSNTGELFF
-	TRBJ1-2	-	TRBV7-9	TGTGCCAGCAGCCCGCCGGCTAACTATGGCTACACCTTC	CASSPPANYGYTF
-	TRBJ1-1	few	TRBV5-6	TGTGCCAGCCGACACGAGGGGACTGAAGCTTTCTTT	CASRHEGTEAFF
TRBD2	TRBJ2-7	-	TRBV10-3	TGTGCCATCAGGTTGACTAGCGGAGGCTACGAGCAGTACTTC	CAIRLTSGGYEQYF
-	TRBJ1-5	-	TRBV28	TGTGCCAGCAGCCACCGCCGGGGGCCAGGCTGGCAGCCCCAGCATTTT	CASSHRRGPGWQPQHF
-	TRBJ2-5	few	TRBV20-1	TGCAGTGCTAGAGGCCCAGGGTTTAAAGAGACCCAGTACTTC	CSARGPGFKETQYF
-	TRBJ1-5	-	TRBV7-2	TGTGCCAGCAGCGGCGGGAATAGCAATCAGCCCCAGCATTTT	CASSGGNSNQPQHF
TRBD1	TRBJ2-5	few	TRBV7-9	TGTGCCAGCACCAATTCCCGGGACAGACTCCAAGAGACCCAGTACTTC	CASTNSRDRLQETQYF
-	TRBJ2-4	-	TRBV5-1	TGCGCCAGCAGCTTGGTGGGTCGGGAAAACATTCAGTACTTC	CASSLVGRENIQYF
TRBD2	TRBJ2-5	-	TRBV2	TGTGCCAGCAGTGAATCGAGGCCTAGCGGGAGTAGGGAGACCCAGTACTTC	CASSESRPSGSRETQYF
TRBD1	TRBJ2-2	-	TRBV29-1	TGCAGCGGTGACAGGGTGGGCACCGGGGAGCTGTTTTTT	CSGDRVGTGELFF
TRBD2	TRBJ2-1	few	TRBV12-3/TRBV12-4	TGTGCCAGCAGGGGTTGGTCGGGGGGGCCCCACAATGAGCAGTTCTTC	CASRGWSGGPHNEQFF
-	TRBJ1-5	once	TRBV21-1	TGTGCCAGCAGCAAAATTGTCAGGGAATGTATCAATCAGCCCCAGCATTTT	CASSKIVRECINQPQHF
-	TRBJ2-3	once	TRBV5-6	TGTGCCAGCAGCTACAAAGCTGGACAGACAGATACGCAGTATTTT	CASSYKAGQTDTQYF
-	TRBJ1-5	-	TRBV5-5	TGTGCCAGCAGCTTGGCTGGAGGGGGGGCGATTGGCAATCAGCCCCAGCATTTT	CASSLAGGGAIGNQPQHF
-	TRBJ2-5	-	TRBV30	TGTGCCTGGAGGGGGCTTTCGGGAACCCAAGAGACCCAGTACTTC	CAWRGLSGTQETQYF
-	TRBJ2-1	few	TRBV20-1	TGCAGTGCTAGCCTAGATGGTAATGAGCAGTTCTTC	CSASLDGNEQFF
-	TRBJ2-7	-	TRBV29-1	TGCAGCGTTGAGAGTGGGTCCCGAGGGAGGCCCTACGAGCAGTACTTC	CSVESGSRGRPYEQYF
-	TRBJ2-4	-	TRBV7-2	TGTGCCAGCAGCTTAGTCTCGGACGGAAACATTCAGTACTTC	CASSLVSDGNIQYF
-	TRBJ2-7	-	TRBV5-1	TGCGCCAGCAGCCTTCCGGCGGAGGGGCCCTCCTACGAGCAGTACTTC	CASSLPAEGPSYEQYF
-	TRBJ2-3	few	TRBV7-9	TGTGCCAGCAGCTCCGTAGTTCAGACAGATCCCACAGATACGCAGTATTTT	CASSSVVQTDPTDTQYF
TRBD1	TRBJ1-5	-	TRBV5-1	TGCGCCAGCAGCCTGACGGGACAGGGGAGTCATCAGCCCCAGCATTTT	CASSLTGQGSHQPQHF
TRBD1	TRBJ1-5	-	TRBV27	TGTGCCAGCAGTGACAGGGGGCGGCTCCTGAGCAATCAGCCCCAGCATTTT	CASSDRGRLLSNQPQHF
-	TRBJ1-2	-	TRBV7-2	TGTGCCAGCAGCTTCGCAGACAGGAGCTATGGCTACACCTTC	CASSFADRSYGYTF
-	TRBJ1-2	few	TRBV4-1	TGCGCCAGCAGCCAAGATCCGGTGGGAGGCTATGGCTACACCTTC	CASSQDPVGGYGYTF
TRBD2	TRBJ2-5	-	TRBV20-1	TGCAGTGCCTACCGGACTAGCGGGAGGGCCGACCACCAAGAGACCCAGTACTTC	CSAYRTSGRADHQETQYF
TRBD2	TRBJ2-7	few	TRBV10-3	TGTGCCATCAGTGAAGGGACTATCTACGAGCAGTACTTC	CAISEGTIYEQYF
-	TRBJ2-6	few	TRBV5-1	TGCGCCAGCAGCTTGGTCGGAAGTACTGGGGCCAACGTCCTGACTTTC	CASSLVGSTGANVLTF
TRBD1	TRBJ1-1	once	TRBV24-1	TGTGCCACCCAGGGGGTGAACACTGAAGCTTTCTTT	CATQGVNTEAFF
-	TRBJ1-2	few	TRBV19	TGTGCCAGTAGTACCTCTATTTATGGCTACACCTTC	CASSTSIYGYTF
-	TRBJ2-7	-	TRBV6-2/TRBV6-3	TGTGCCAGCAGTTACTCTGACGGCTACGAGCAGTACTTC	CASSYSDGYEQYF
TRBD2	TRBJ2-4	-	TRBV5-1	TGCGCCAGCAGCTCGAGGACCAGAAAGACCGGGACTAGCGGGAGTTGGGACTGGGAGCAGTACTTC	CASSSRTRKTGTSGSWDWEQYF
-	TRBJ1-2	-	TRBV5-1	TGCGCCAGCAGCACCGACGGATACTATGGCTACACCTTC	CASSTDGYYGYTF
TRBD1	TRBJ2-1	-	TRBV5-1	TGCGCCAGCAGCTTGGGGGACAGGGCAGGGAATGAGCAGTTCTTC	CASSLGDRAGNEQFF
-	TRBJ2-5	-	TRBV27	TGTGCCAGCAGCCGGGTCCGGACTTCGAAGACCCAGTACTTC	CASSRVRTSKTQYF
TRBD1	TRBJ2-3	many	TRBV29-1	TGCAGCGCCCCATCGGGGACAGGCTACACAGATACGCAGTATTTT	CSAPSGTGYTDTQYF
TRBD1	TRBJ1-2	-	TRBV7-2	TGTGCCAGCAGCTTAGCTACAGGGGGCGCGGGTGGCTACACCTTC	CASSLATGGAGGYTF
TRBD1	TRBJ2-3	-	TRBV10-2	TGCGCCAGCAGTGAGTCGACGGGACAGGCTTACACAGATACGCAGTATTTT	CASSESTGQAYTDTQYF
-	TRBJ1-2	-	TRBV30	TGTGCCTGGGCTCAGGGTCTCTATGGCTACACCTTC	CAWAQGLYGYTF
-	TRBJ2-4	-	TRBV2	TGTGCCAGCAGGGCTAGCGAAACCAAAAACATTCAGTACTTC	CASRASETKNIQYF
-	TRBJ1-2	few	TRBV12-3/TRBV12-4	TGTGCCAGCAGCCCCCAGGCCGACCCGCGAGTCGACTCCTATGGCTACACCTTC	CASSPQADPRVDSYGYTF
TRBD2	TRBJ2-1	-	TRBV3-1	TGTGCCAGCAGCCCCAATCGCCCGTCGGGACTAGCGGGAGGAAATGAGCAGTTCTTC	CASSPNRPSGLAGGNEQFF
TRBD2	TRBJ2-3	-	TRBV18	TGTGCCAACTCACCACTAGGGACTAGCGGGGGCTACTACACAGATACGCAGTATTTT	CANSPLGTSGGYYTDTQYF
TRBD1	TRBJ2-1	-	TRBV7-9	TGTGCCAGCAGCTTCTCAGGGGGACCACAGCAGTTCTTC	CASSFSGGPQQFF
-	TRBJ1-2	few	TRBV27	TGTGCCAGCAGTTCTCTGGACAACCTCTATGGCTACACCTTC	CASSSLDNLYGYTF